The present entry profiles one T cell receptor beta chain with its context. Its antigen is currently not known. No clone much larger than this one lies a single base away; base qualities are absent. The sample comes from a study of T cell responses to AZD1222 COVID-19 vaccine (dated by TCRdb to about 2021). Broadly, across the study: TCR sequencing covered roughly 230 trial participants: about 210 given two doses of AZD1222 and 26 given two doses of MenACWY control vaccine. Trial participants were enrolled by age into subgroups of 18-55, 56-69 and 70-plus years, and approximately 150, 30 and 60 TCR-sequenced participants, respectively, were included in these subgroups. Study-wide findings and limitations: A significant rise in spike-specific TCR breadth and depth was observed after two AZD1222 doses relative to day 0 and relative to MenACWY recipients. Because no day 14 peak-response samples were available, the repertoires could be characterized only after the peak T cell response. The 56-69-year group was small, and its depth increase did not reach significance, likely because of low power. Participants were mostly white British, with more females than males. The authors suggested clonal diversity may have been underestimated. Epitopes outside the regions mutated in the B.1.351 and B.1.1.7 variants were reportedly recognized by nearly half of the unique spike-specific TCRs. CD4 TCRs associated with the vaccine covered the entire spike protein, and the dominant responses were in regions 160-218 and 743-854. Conclusions about previously exposed vaccinees are limited because only six or seven AZD1222 recipients were SARS-CoV-2 seropositive at baseline.

Reading the label with the study, this specimen's time point is: baseline before first vaccination. This specimen's treatment or condition label, per the study, means: meningococcal conjugate vaccine given as trial control. The vaccinee samples were drawn from two UK trials, COV001 and COV002, one of which was a single-blind randomized controlled phase 2/3 trial testing AZD1222 (ChAdOx1 nCoV-19) in healthy adults. For TCRbeta chain sequencing, PBMC samples were collected from trial participants at day 0 and at day 28 after the second dose. The CDR3 regions of human TCRbeta chains were analyzed by immunosequencing. As for the authors' bioinformatics: TCRs in the repertoires were matched against a reference library of SARS-CoV-2-specific TCRs that had been generated with the MIRA antigen-specificity platform. Breadth was defined as the fraction of unique TCRs that were SARS-CoV-2-associated. Depth was defined as the fraction of total T cells that were SARS-CoV-2-associated. Using the MIRA data, every spike-specific TCR was mapped to the spike region that the TCR reacted to and assigned to either a CD4 or a CD8 class. Log10-transformed breadth and depth values were compared by one-way ANOVA with Sidak's multiple comparisons tests. This immuneACCESS table, as held by TCRdb, lists in-frame sequences with V and J called but not all clones. Of the missing ones, under half trace to an unresolved V gene in checked studies; the others have no known cause. V, J and clone size are taken as reported in that table, and D and trimming were inferred from the DNA itself. Counted in this sample were some 150,000 clones; approximately 78% of them appeared once. The biggest ten clones account for 3.5% to 5% of the sample.

V and J lose 6 bases and 4 bases, and a span of 9 bases separates them. The CDR3 covers 13 residues, taking in both the cysteine and the phenylalanine. The read is trimmed to its CDR3 DNA, 39 bases read in frame from base 1. The sequence links TRBV12-3 or TRBV12-4 to TRBJ1-4; the D gene identity is not certain. The receptor comes from an adult in good health. Here the sequenced sample was peripheral blood, taken on day 0 of MenACWY control vaccination. The DNA reads TGTGCCAGCAGGCGGCAGGATAATGAAAAACTGTTTTTT. It is translated as CASRRQDNEKLFF.